Reported below is one TCR beta chain. The data derive from a study of T cells in Graves' hyperthyroidism and ophthalmopathy. Amplification of TCR beta CDR3 regions used RNA as the template. Researchers ran a first-round RT-PCR on the TCR CDR3 using the HTBI primer set. TCRdb processed the multiplex PCR reads anew with MiXCR; each CDR3 protein has one entry. The data show over 700,000 distinct CDR3 sequences, roughly 40% seen once. Trimming cost V 0 bases and J 5 bases, with 14 bases left between them. The CDR3 covers 15 residues. Germline V gene sequence: CDR1 SGDLS, CDR2 YYNGEE. The chain links TRBV9 to TRBJ1-1; D unresolved. The source material was blood. This clonotype was sampled from a man younger than 30 with Graves' hyperthyroidism. The CDR3 is CASSVVGPDGTEAFF. The CDR3 DNA follows: TGTGCCAGCAGCGTAGTAGGGCCCGACGGGACTGAAGCTTTCTTT. Supplemented by reference TRBV9 and TRBJ1-1, the full variable domain reads DSGVTQTPKHLITATGQRVTLRCSPRSGDLSVYWYQQSLDQGLQFLIQYYNGEERAKGNILERFSAQQFPDLHSELNLSSLELGDSALYFCASSVVGPDGTEAFFGQGTRLTVV.